This T cell receptor (beta chain) appears in the sequencing data of a study of Ad26.COV2.S vaccination and SARS-CoV-2 variants (dated by TCRdb to about 2021). Regarding the research as a whole: Vaccine-arm donors were drawn from COV1001, a multicentre, randomized, double-blind, placebo-controlled phase I-IIa trial of Ad26.COV2.S in healthy adults. A total of approximately 30 samples were included in the TCR-sequenced set, comprising some 20 Ad26.COV2.S vaccine recipients, 5 placebo recipients and 8 SARS-CoV-2 convalescent individuals. The specificity and breadth of SARS-CoV-2-reactive T cell receptors after Ad26.COV2.S vaccination were assessed by TCRbeta repertoire sequencing. Investigators remained blinded to trial group allocation during experiments and outcome assessment. Ad26.COV2.S was given intramuscularly at 5x10^10 or 1x10^11 viral particles, as a single shot or as two shots 56 days apart. Trial participants were randomized into five groups of five: low-dose or high-dose Ad26.COV2.S given once or twice, or placebo on both occasions.

A note on this clone: Its antigen is not yet known. Within one base of it there is no much larger clone, and no base qualities were kept.

What the work shows at the level of the full study, not this receptor alone: After vaccination, spike-specific CD8+ and CD4+ T cell responses were reported to show substantial breadth. Comparable non-spike TCR breadth was observed between vaccine and placebo recipients, consistent with only spike being contained in the vaccine. The authors noted that the TCR breadth and depth analyses may have underestimated total T cell responses. The study was not powered for comparison of responses between vaccine doses or regimens. Compared with placebo recipients, Ad26.COV2.S recipients showed higher spike-specific TCR breadth (P = 0.0014).

The label giving this sample's treatment or condition can be read as: some 20 received Ad26.COV2.S at low or high dose, single or two shots; 5 received placebo; per-sample allocation not given. For vaccine and placebo recipients, the sequenced repertoires came from samples collected on day 63 after the first injection. In Cohort 1b, some 25 adults aged 18-55 years were enrolled at a single site in Boston, USA, between 29 July and 7 August 2020. Ad26.COV2.S consisted of a replication-incompetent adenovirus type 26 vector by which a prefusion-stabilized SARS-CoV-2 spike protein from the original Wuhan strain was expressed. The immunoSEQ Assay was the method used to sequence TCRbeta CDR3 regions. After extraction, genomic DNA underwent amplification by bias-controlled multiplex PCR, followed by high-throughput sequencing. On the authors' methods: To quantify the absolute abundance of every unique TCRbeta CDR3 region, sequences were collapsed and filtered. T cell fraction was estimated by normalizing TCRbeta template counts to usable DNA, with usable DNA measured through amplification of reference genes found in all nucleated cells. Repertoire TCRs were annotated as SARS-CoV-2-specific by exact matching of V gene, CDR3 amino acid sequence and J gene to a known reactive TCR set. MIRA supplied the reference SARS-CoV-2 TCR set, which was filtered for enrichment in COVID-19-positive ImmuneCODE repertoires so that public or cross-reactive TCRs were removed. Using the MIRA antigens, annotated TCRs were further analysed by specific ORF or by position within an ORF. Breadth was defined as the number of annotated unique rearrangements divided by the total number of unique productive rearrangements, and depth was defined as the summed frequency of the annotated unique rearrangements. Two-sided Wilcoxon rank-sum tests were used to compare TCR breadth between groups. In its TCRdb copy, this immuneACCESS table keeps in-frame sequences only and misses some clones. Where compared with another copy, unresolved V genes explain less than half of these, and the others have no known cause. V, J and clone size reflect that table, while D and trimming were determined from the DNA. Counted in this sample were around 420,000 clones; around 89% of them appeared once. 3.6% of the sample comes from the top ten.

The germline V gene gives CDR1 as SGDLS and CDR2 as YYNGEE. Ends trimmed: V by 3 bases, J by 4 bases; bases unmatched to a gene: 8. Reading from cysteine to phenylalanine, the CDR3 counts 16 amino acids. Only the CDR3 portion is preserved as DNA: 48 bases, with reading frame beginning at the first base. This specimen consisted of peripheral blood, obtained in a trial of Ad26.COV2.S vaccine versus placebo. This clonotype originated in a person aged 18 to 65 who received the Ad26.COV2.S COVID-19 vaccine or a placebo. This chain joins TRBV9 to TRBJ1-3; TRBD1 fits 9 bases in the junction. The DNA sequence is TGTGCCAGCAGCGCATCCGGGACAGGGTCGGGAAACACCATATATTTT. Its protein product is CASSASGTGSGNTIYF.